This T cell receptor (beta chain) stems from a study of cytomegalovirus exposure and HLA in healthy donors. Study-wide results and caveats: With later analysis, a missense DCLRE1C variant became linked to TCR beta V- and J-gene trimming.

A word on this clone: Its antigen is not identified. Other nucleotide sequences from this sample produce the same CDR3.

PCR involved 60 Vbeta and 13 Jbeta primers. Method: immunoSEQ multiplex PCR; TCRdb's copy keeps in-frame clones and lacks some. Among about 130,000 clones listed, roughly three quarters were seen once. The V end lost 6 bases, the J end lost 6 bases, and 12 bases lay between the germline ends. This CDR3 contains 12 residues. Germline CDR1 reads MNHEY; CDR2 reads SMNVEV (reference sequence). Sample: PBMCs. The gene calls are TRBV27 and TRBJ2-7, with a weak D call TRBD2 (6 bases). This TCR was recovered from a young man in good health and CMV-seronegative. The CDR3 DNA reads TGTGCCAGCAGGCTGGGAGGCGGCGAGCAGTACTTC. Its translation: CASRLGGGEQYF.